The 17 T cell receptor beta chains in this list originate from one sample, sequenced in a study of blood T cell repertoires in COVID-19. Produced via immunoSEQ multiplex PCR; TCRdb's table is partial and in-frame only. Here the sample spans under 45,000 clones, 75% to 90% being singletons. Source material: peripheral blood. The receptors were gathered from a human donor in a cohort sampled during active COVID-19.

The CDR3 DNA sequence: TGTGCCAGCAGCGCCTACCCCAGTGGACTTAACACTGAAGCTTTCTTT. It yields the protein CASSAYPSGLNTEAFF. The V call is TRBV5-5, the J call TRBJ1-1; D is ambiguous. Between the trimmed V and J ends, which lost 4 bases and 2 bases, there was a span of 18 bases. The germline V gene encodes CDR1 SGHKS and CDR2 YYEKEE (reference sequence). The CDR3 consists of 16 residues.

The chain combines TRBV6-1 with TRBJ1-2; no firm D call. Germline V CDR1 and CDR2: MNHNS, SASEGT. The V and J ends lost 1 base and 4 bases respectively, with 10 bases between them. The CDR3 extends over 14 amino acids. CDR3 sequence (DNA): TGTGCCAGCAGTGAAGTGGAGTTAGGCTATGGCTACACCTTC. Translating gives CASSEVELGYGYTF.

CDR3 amino acids: CASSPSTHFVFSPLHF. The CDR3 bases are TGTGCCAGCAGCCCATCCACACATTTCGTGTTCTCACCCCTCCACTTT. V usage is TRBV3-1 (or the pseudogene TRBV3-2) and J usage is TRBJ1-6; D is ambiguous. The CDR3 has 16 amino acids. Germline CDR1 LGHDT, CDR2 YNNKEL (reference sequence). Trimming shortened V by 4 bases and J by 10 bases, and 20 bases separated the two germline ends.

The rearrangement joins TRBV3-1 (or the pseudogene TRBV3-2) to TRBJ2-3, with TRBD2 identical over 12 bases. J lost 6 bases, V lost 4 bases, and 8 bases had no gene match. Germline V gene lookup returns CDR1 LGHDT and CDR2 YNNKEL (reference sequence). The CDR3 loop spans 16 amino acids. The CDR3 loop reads CASSLTSGGPFDTQYF. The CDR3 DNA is TGTGCCAGCAGCCTAACTAGCGGGGGGCCATTTGATACGCAGTATTTT.

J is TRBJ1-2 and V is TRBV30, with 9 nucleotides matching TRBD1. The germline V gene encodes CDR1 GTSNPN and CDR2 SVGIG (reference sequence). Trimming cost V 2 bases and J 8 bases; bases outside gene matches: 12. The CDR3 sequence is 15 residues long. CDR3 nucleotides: TGTGCCTGGAGTTTGCCGGGACAGGGTTATTTCGGCTACACCTTC. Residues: CAWSLPGQGYFGYTF.

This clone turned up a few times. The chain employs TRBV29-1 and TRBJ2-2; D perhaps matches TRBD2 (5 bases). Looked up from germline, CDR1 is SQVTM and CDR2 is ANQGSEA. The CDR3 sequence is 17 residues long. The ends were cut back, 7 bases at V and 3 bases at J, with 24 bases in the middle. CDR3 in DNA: TGCAGCGCAGCTGCGGGTTATCGCCAGGCCGACACCGGGGAGCTGTTTTTT. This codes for CSAAAGYRQADTGELFF.

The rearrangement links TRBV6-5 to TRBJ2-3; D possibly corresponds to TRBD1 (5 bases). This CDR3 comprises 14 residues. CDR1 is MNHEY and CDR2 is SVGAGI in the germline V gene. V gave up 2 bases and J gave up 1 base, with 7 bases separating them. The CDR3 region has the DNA TGTGCCAGCAGTTACATGGGGCGCACAGATACGCAGTATTTT. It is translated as CASSYMGRTDTQYF.

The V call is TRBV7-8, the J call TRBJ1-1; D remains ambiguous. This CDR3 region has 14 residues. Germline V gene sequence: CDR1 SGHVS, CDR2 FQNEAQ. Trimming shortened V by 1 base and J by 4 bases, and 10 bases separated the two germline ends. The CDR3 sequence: CASSLGGFITEAFF. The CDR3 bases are TGTGCCAGCAGCTTAGGAGGGTTTATCACTGAAGCTTTCTTT.

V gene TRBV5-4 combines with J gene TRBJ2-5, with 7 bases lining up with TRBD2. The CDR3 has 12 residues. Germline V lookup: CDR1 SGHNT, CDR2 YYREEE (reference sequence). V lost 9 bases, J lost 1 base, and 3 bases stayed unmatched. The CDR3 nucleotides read TGTGCCACCTCGGGAGGCCAAGAGACCCAGTACTTC. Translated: CATSGGQETQYF.

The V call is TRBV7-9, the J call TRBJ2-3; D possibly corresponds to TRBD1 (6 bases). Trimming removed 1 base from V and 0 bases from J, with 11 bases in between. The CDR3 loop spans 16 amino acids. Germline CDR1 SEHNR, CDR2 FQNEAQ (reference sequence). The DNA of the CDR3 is TGTGCCAGCAGCTTAGTCGGGGACACTAGCACAGATACGCAGTATTTT. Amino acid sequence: CASSLVGDTSTDTQYF. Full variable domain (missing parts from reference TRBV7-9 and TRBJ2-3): DTGVSQNPRHKITKRGQNVTFRCDPISEHNRLYWYRQTLGQGPEFLTYFQNEAQLEKSRLLSDRFSAERPKGSFSTLEIQRTEQGDSAMYLCASSLVGDTSTDTQYFGPGTRLTVL.

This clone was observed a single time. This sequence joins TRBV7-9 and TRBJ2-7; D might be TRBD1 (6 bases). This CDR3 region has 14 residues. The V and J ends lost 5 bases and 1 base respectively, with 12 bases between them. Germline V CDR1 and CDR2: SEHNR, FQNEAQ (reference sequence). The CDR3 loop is CASSPDRRSYEQYF. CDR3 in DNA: TGTGCCAGCAGCCCCGACAGGAGGTCCTACGAGCAGTACTTC.

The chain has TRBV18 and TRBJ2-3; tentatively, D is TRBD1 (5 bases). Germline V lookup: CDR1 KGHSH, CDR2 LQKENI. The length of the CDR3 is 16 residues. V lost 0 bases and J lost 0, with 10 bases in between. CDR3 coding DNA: TGTGCCAGCTCACCACCGCCGAGACAGAGCACAGATACGCAGTATTTT. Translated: CASSPPPRQSTDTQYF.

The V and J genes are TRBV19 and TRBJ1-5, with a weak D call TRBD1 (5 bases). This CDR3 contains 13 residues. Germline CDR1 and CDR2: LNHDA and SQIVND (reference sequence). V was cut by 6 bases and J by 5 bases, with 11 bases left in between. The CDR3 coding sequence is TGTGCCAGTAGACGGACAAGAGATCAGCCCCAGCATTTT. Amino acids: CASRRTRDQPQHF.

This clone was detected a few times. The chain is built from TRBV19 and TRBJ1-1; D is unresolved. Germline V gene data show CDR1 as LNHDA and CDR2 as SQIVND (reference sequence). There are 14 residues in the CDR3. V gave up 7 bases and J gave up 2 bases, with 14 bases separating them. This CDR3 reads CASMERPSNTEAFF. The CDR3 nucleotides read TGTGCCAGTATGGAGAGGCCGTCAAACACTGAAGCTTTCTTT.

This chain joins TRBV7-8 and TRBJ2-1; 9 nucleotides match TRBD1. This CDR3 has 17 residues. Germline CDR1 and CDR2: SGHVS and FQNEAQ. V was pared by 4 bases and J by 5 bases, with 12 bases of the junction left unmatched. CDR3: CASSSPSGGTGNNEQFF. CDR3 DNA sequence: TGTGCCAGCAGCTCGCCCTCTGGGGGGACAGGGAACAATGAGCAGTTCTTC.

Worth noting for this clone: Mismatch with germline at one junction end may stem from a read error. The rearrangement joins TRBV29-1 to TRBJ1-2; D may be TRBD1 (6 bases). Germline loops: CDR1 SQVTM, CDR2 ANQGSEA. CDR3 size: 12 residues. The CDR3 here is CSVEGQFYGYTF. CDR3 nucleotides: TGCAGCGTGGAAGGACAGTTCTATGGCTACACCTTC.

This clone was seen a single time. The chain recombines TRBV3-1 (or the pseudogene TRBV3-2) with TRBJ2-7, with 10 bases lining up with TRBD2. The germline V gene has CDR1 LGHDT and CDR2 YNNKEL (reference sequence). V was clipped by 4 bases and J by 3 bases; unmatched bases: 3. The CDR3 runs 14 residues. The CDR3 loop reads CASSLSGRIYEQYF. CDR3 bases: TGTGCCAGCAGCCTTAGCGGGAGGATCTACGAGCAGTACTTC.